This T cell receptor (beta chain) comes out of a study of T cells in Graves' hyperthyroidism and ophthalmopathy. The V gene end was trimmed by 0 bases and the J gene end by 0 bases; junction bases not matched to a gene: 5. Germline-derived CDR1 and CDR2 are SGHRS and YFSETQ. The CDR3 runs 16 residues. A few counts support this clonotype. Its specificity is unknown. Amplified regions were TCR beta CDR3 sequences from RNA transcripts. With the HTBI primer set, the TCR CDR3 went through a first round of RT-PCR. TCRdb processed the multiplex PCR reads anew with MiXCR; each CDR3 protein has one entry. The sample consists of some 600,000 distinct CDR3 sequences, just over 45% of them appearing once. Study-wide results and caveats: Blood samples included most of the expanded thyroid clonotypes exceeding 0.001.

This TCR came from a woman aged 18-29 years with Graves' hyperthyroidism. The chain links TRBV5-1 to TRBJ1-1, with 7 bases aligning to TRBD1. Sequencing was carried out using peripheral blood or thyroid tissue (not recorded which). The chain's CDR3 is CASSLDPDRVNTEAFF. CDR3 bases: TGCGCCAGCAGCTTGGACCCAGACAGGGTGAACACTGAAGCTTTCTTT.